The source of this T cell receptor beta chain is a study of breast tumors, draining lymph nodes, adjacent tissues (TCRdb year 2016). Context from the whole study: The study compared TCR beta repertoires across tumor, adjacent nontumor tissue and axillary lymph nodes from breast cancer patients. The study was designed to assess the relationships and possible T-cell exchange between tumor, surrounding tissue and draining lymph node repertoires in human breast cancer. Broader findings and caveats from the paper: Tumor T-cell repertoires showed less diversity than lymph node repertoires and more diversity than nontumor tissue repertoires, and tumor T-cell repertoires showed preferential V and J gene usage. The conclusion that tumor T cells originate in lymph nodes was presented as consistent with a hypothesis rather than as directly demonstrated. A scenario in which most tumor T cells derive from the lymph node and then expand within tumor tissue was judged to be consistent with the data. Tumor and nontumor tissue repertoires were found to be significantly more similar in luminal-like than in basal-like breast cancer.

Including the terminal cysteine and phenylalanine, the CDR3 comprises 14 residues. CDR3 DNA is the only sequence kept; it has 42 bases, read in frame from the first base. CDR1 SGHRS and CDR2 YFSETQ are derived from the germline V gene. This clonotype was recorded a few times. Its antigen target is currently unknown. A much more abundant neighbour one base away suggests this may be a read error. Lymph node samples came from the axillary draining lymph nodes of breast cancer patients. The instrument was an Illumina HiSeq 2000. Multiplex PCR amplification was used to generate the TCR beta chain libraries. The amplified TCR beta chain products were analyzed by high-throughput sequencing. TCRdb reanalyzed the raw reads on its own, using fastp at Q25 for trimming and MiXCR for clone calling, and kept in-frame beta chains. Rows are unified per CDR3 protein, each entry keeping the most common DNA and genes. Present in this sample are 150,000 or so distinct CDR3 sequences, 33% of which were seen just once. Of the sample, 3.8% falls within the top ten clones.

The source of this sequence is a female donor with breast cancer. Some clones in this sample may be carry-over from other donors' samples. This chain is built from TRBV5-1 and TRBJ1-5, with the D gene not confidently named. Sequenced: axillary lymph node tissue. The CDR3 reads CASSPAGGNHPQHF. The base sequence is TGCGCCAGCAGCCCGGCCGGAGGCAATCACCCCCAGCATTTT.